Each of the 3 T cell receptor beta chains below was sequenced from the same sample in a study of blood T cell repertoires in COVID-19. The repertoire was sequenced with immunoSEQ multiplex PCR; TCRdb's copy has only in-frame clones and lacks some. The sample has about 88,000 clones; more than 90% are singletons. The sequenced sample consisted of peripheral blood. Receptors originate from a man in his fifties or sixties with acute or convalescent COVID-19.

V gene TRBV28 combines with J gene TRBJ2-7; D is unresolved. Germline lookup yields CDR1 MDHEN and CDR2 SYDVKM. Trimming stripped 3 bases from V and 5 bases from J, with 5 bases between. This CDR3 has 11 amino acids. This chain's CDR3 is CASSFWHEQYF. CDR3 sequence (DNA): TGTGCCAGCAGTTTCTGGCACGAGCAGTACTTC.

This chain links TRBV27 with TRBJ1-1; TRBD1 matches at 7 bases. The J segment lost 1 base and the V segment lost 6 bases, leaving 8 bases of the junction unmatched. The length of the CDR3 is 15 residues. Germline CDR1 is MNHEY and CDR2 is SMNVEV (reference sequence). The CDR3 loop reads CASSLSGQANTEAFF. In nucleotides, the CDR3 is TGTGCCAGCAGCCTATCTGGACAGGCGAACACTGAAGCTTTCTTT.

On this clone itself: The sample carries other DNA sequences with the same CDR3. The chain carries TRBV7-2 and TRBJ1-6; 8 nucleotides agree with TRBD1. The germline V gene has CDR1 SGHTA and CDR2 FQGNSA. After removal of 5 bases from V and 0 bases from J, the junction contained 3 bases not matched to a gene. The CDR3 sequence is 16 residues long. The CDR3 DNA reads as TGTGCCAGCAGCCCCGACAGGGGCTCCTATAATTCACCCCTCCACTTT. Amino acid sequence: CASSPDRGSYNSPLHF.